These 14 T cell receptor beta chains share one sample of origin, sequenced in a study of blood T cell repertoires in COVID-19. Data came from immunoSEQ multiplex PCR; TCRdb stores just in-frame clones and leaves some out. This table has over 400,000 clones, approximately 88% appearing once. Sequencing was performed on peripheral blood. These receptors were obtained from a woman aged 45-60 years with COVID-19, enrolled during active disease.

The chain uses TRBV5-6 and TRBJ1-2, with D perhaps TRBD1 (5 bases). V was pared by 6 bases and J by 8 bases, with 26 bases between. Per germline, CDR1 SGHDT and CDR2 YYEEEE. There are 16 residues in the CDR3. As DNA, the CDR3 is TGTGCCAGCATCCCGGGACTTAACAACTGGAACGGCGGCTACACCTTC. It is translated as CASIPGLNNWNGGYTF.

Written as DNA, the CDR3 is TGTGCCAGTTCTAGAGCTAACTATGGCTACACCTTC. This codes for CASSRANYGYTF. The V call is TRBV11-2, the J call TRBJ1-2; no definite D call. In germline, CDR1 is SGHAT, CDR2 FQNNGV. Trimming removed 9 bases from V and 0 bases from J, with 8 bases in between. This CDR3 is built from 12 residues.

This chain connects TRBV11-3 to TRBJ1-1; D uncertain. The CDR3 has 13 residues. Germline lookup yields CDR1 SGHNT and CDR2 YENEEA. V lost 3 bases, J lost 0 bases, and 5 bases lay in between. The CDR3 region is CASSFSMNTEAFF. The CDR3 nucleotides read TGTGCCAGCAGCTTCTCTATGAACACTGAAGCTTTCTTT.

The chain recombines TRBV5-4 with TRBJ1-4, with D unclear. Trimming cost V 0 bases and J 8 bases, with 5 bases left between them. The CDR3 sequence is 12 residues long. From germline, CDR1 is SGHNT and CDR2 YYREEE (reference sequence). The CDR3, as DNA: TGTGCCAGCAGCTTGGACAGCGAAAAACTGTTTTTT. Its translation: CASSLDSEKLFF.

V usage is TRBV6-1 and J usage is TRBJ1-3; D ambiguous. CDR1 and CDR2 from the germline V gene are MNHNS and SASEGT. V was trimmed by 0 bases and J by 2 bases, leaving 17 bases between them. The CDR3 extends over 18 amino acids. CDR3 coding DNA: TGTGCCAGCAGTGAAGCGCTTTATGAGAGGGTAACTGGAAACACCATATATTTT. As protein: CASSEALYERVTGNTIYF.

In this sample, this clone turned up once. This chain joins TRBV30 and TRBJ1-1; TRBD1 matches 8 bases. After removal of 5 bases from V and 1 base from J, the junction contained 9 bases not matched to a gene. Germline CDR1 reads GTSNPN; CDR2 reads SVGIG (reference sequence). This CDR3 contains 15 residues. CDR3 loop: CAWGHRGGWNTEAFF. CDR3 nucleotides: TGTGCCTGGGGACACAGGGGGGGATGGAACACTGAAGCTTTCTTT.

The chain is built from TRBV3-1 (or the pseudogene TRBV3-2) and TRBJ1-1, with no clear D. This CDR3 spans 14 amino acids. The germline V gene has CDR1 LGHDT and CDR2 YNNKEL (reference sequence). V was cut by 3 bases and J by 4 bases, with 12 bases left in between. The CDR3 coding sequence is TGTGCCAGCAGCCACGCGGAGGTGGGCACTGAAGCTTTCTTT. It is translated as CASSHAEVGTEAFF.

This chain joins TRBV2 and TRBJ2-1; 10 nucleotides line up with TRBD1. Germline CDR1 SNHLY, CDR2 FYNNEI. With 8 bases clipped from V and 3 bases from J, the junction kept 16 bases outside the gene matches. This CDR3 is built from 18 residues. CDR3 coding DNA: TGTGCCAGCGGGTCCGAAGACCCCGGGACAGGGGACTACAATGAGCAGTTCTTC. This sequence encodes CASGSEDPGTGDYNEQFF.

This chain joins TRBV7-6 and TRBJ1-2; possibly TRBD1 for D (5 bases). Germline assignment: CDR1 SGHVS and CDR2 FNYEAQ. V lost 5 bases and J lost 5, with 18 bases in between. The CDR3 is 15 residues long. In DNA form, the CDR3 reads TGTGCCAGCAGCCTCGCGCAGGGCTTAACATATGGCTACACCTTC. This encodes CASSLAQGLTYGYTF. Variable domain in full (rest from reference TRBV7-6 and TRBJ1-2): GAGVSQSPRYKVTKRGQDVALRCDPISGHVSLYWYRQALGQGPEFLTYFNYEAQQDKSGLPNDRFSAERPEGSISTLTIQRTEQRDSAMYRCASSLAQGLTYGYTFGSGTRLTVV.

A few counts support this clone. The chain employs TRBV10-3 and TRBJ2-1; 8 bases agree with TRBD2. The CDR3 sequence is 15 residues long. Germline trimming cut 6 bases from V and 5 bases from J; bases unmatched to any gene: 9. Germline CDR1 is ENHRY and CDR2 is SYGVKD. As DNA, the CDR3 is TGTGCCATCAGCTCTGGACTAGCAGCTCACAATGAGCAGTTCTTC. Its translation is CAISSGLAAHNEQFF.

The CDR3 DNA reads as TGTGCCAGCAGCTTAGTCTTCAGGGGCCAAGAGACCCAGTACTTC. The encoded protein is CASSLVFRGQETQYF. The chain has TRBV11-2 and TRBJ2-5; perhaps TRBD1 as D (6 bases). The CDR3 runs to 15 residues. Per the germline V gene, CDR1 is SGHAT and CDR2 is FQNNGV. Trimming took off 1 base at V and 1 base at J, with 10 bases between the two ends.

This clone was observed a single time. This chain connects TRBV11-2 to TRBJ2-7; maybe TRBD2 (6 bases). This CDR3 comprises 15 residues. V lost 0 bases and J 2 bases, leaving 11 bases between the germline ends. Germline V gene sequence: CDR1 SGHAT, CDR2 FQNNGV. As DNA, the CDR3 is TGTGCCAGCAGCTTAGATCTCGGGGGTACCTACGAGCAGTACTTC. It is translated as CASSLDLGGTYEQYF.

V gene TRBV10-3 combines with J gene TRBJ1-6; the match to TRBD1 covers 8 bases. Germline lookup yields CDR1 ENHRY and CDR2 SYGVKD. This CDR3 region has 13 residues. V was pared by 2 bases and J by 9 bases, with 0 bases of the junction left unmatched. CDR3 nucleotides: TGTGCCATCAGTGAGACAGGGGGTTCACCCCTCCACTTT. This encodes CAISETGGSPLHF.

V usage is TRBV27 and J usage is TRBJ2-2; D possibly corresponds to TRBD2 (6 bases). In germline, CDR1 is MNHEY, CDR2 SMNVEV (reference sequence). The length of the CDR3 is 15 residues. V was shortened by 2 bases and J by 8 bases, with 15 bases between the two germline ends. CDR3 in amino acids: CASSLGGYGVGELFF. In nucleotides, the CDR3 is TGTGCCAGCAGTTTAGGGGGGTATGGTGTAGGGGAGCTGTTTTTT.